This T cell receptor (beta chain) was sequenced in a study of regulatory T cells in long-lasting Graves disease. The authors built TCR beta libraries using iRepertoire HTBI primers and Arm-PCR of CDR3 regions. From the multiplex PCR reads, TCRdb called clonotypes with MiXCR, one entry per CDR3 protein. The sample includes about 540,000 distinct CDR3 sequences, around an eighth seen only once; the top ten take roughly 10%. Findings of the study overall: Persistent Graves' patients showed less TCR diversity than newly diagnosed patients showed.

CDR3 length: 13 residues. The germline CDR1 and CDR2 sequences are SGHTA and FQGNSA. The V end lost 4 bases, the J end lost 0 bases, and 7 bases lay between the germline ends. Stated time point: newly diagnosed GD, antithyroid drugs for less than 3 months. Researchers made the TCR library from RNA that was extracted from PBMCs. The authors diagnosed Graves' disease using American Thyroid Association guidelines. The table lists this clonotype with many counts. The antigen is unknown. This sample also belongs to another study, concerning T cells in Graves' hyperthyroidism and ophthalmopathy.

This rearrangement joins TRBV7-2 to TRBJ2-7; D uncertain. This receptor was taken from a man aged 30 to 45 with Graves disease. The sample in question was peripheral blood mononuclear cells (PBMCs), obtained at new diagnosis, from a patient treated with antithyroid drugs. This CDR3 reads CASSSSSSYEQYF. CDR3 coding DNA: TGTGCCAGCAGCTCCTCGAGCTCCTACGAGCAGTACTTC.